The next 26 T cell receptor beta chains were all read from a single sample in a study of CD8 T cells in Susac syndrome. Roughly 0.45 to 1 ug RNA was reverse transcribed with random hexamers. TCRdb reanalysed the immunoSEQ multiplex PCR reads using MiXCR and keeps one entry per CDR3 protein. The sample carries 150,000 or so distinct CDR3 sequences, roughly 95% recorded once. The source material was CD4+ T cells from PBMCs. The receptors come from a human donor with Susac syndrome.

J is TRBJ2-5 and V is TRBV29-1, with TRBD2 identical over 9 bases. Germline trimming cut 4 bases from V and 4 bases from J; bases unmatched to any gene: 10. Germline loops: CDR1 SQVTM, CDR2 ANQGSEA. The CDR3 has 15 residues. CDR3 coding DNA: TGCAGCGTTGGCCCTAGCGGGGTCGGCGGAGAGACCCAGTACTTC. Encoded protein: CSVGPSGVGGETQYF.

V gene TRBV27 combines with J gene TRBJ2-7; the match to TRBD2 covers 12 bases. Looked up from germline, CDR1 is MNHEY and CDR2 is SMNVEV (reference sequence). The ends lost 7 bases at V and 3 bases at J; junction bases unmatched: 1. This CDR3 has 13 amino acids. The CDR3 DNA sequence: TGTGCCAGCAAGACTAGCGGGAGCTACGAGCAGTACTTC. Its translation: CASKTSGSYEQYF.

The chain is built from TRBV3-1 and TRBJ1-2, with unresolved D. V was clipped by 0 bases and J by 2 bases, with 7 bases between them. CDR3 length: 14 amino acids. CDR1 is LGHDT, CDR2 YNNKEL, per germline (reference sequence). The CDR3 sequence is CASSQDGGNYGYTF. The CDR3 DNA follows: TGTGCCAGCAGCCAAGACGGCGGGAACTATGGCTACACCTTC.

The chain couples TRBV20-1 to TRBJ2-3; 7 bases are shared with TRBD2. The J segment lost 3 bases and the V segment lost 8 bases, leaving 11 bases of the junction unmatched. This CDR3 has 14 amino acids. The germline CDR1 and CDR2 sequences are DFQATT and SNEGSKA (reference sequence). The CDR3 protein is CSKNFPAGTDTQYF. The CDR3 DNA reads TGCAGTAAGAATTTCCCAGCGGGGACAGATACGCAGTATTTT.

CDR3 region: CASSLGGATTYEQYF. The CDR3 DNA sequence: TGTGCCAGCAGTTTAGGGGGGGCTACCACCTACGAGCAGTACTTC. The V call is TRBV12-3 or TRBV12-4, the J call TRBJ2-7; tentatively, D is TRBD1 or TRBD2 (6 bases each). The CDR3 covers 15 residues. Between the trimmed V and J ends, which lost 1 base and 2 bases, there was a span of 12 bases.

The chain carries TRBV2 and TRBJ1-1, with 7 bases matching TRBD1. CDR3 length: 16 amino acids. The trim removed 4 bases at V and 0 bases at J, leaving 8 bases unmatched. Germline values: CDR1 SNHLY, CDR2 FYNNEI. CDR3 coding DNA: TGTGCCAGCAGTGTGTGGGACAGAGTCATGAACACTGAAGCTTTCTTT. Protein sequence: CASSVWDRVMNTEAFF.

This clonotype was found once. The DNA for the CDR3 is TGTGCCAGCAGCCAATTTCTACCGGGCGGGGGTTTGGGCTACACCTTC. Amino acid sequence: CASSQFLPGGGLGYTF. The chain combines TRBV4-2 with TRBJ1-2; maybe TRBD1 (5 bases). The V and J ends lost 2 bases and 8 bases respectively, with 21 bases between them. Germline loops: CDR1 LGHNA, CDR2 YNFKEQ. CDR3 length: 16 amino acids.

The chain has TRBV9 and TRBJ2-3; D ambiguous. V gave up 0 bases and J gave up 2 bases, with 13 bases separating them. The V gene's germline CDR1 is SGDLS and CDR2 YYNGEE. The CDR3 is 16 residues long. The CDR3 DNA follows: TGTGCCAGCAGCGTAGGTGCTTCCCTTACCACAGATACGCAGTATTTT. Translated, it gives CASSVGASLTTDTQYF. The whole variable domain, filled in from reference TRBV9 and TRBJ2-3, reads DSGVTQTPKHLITATGQRVTLRCSPRSGDLSVYWYQQSLDQGLQFLIQYYNGEERAKGNILERFSAQQFPDLHSELNLSSLELGDSALYFCASSVGASLTTDTQYFGPGTRLTVL.

V and J are TRBV3-1 and TRBJ2-5; D ambiguous. The CDR3 is 14 residues long. In germline, CDR1 is LGHDT, CDR2 YNNKEL (reference sequence). Trimming removed 4 bases from V and 4 bases from J, with 13 bases in between. The CDR3 DNA reads as TGTGCCAGCAGCCCAACTCCGGATATAGAGACCCAGTACTTC. Amino acid sequence: CASSPTPDIETQYF.

The gene calls are TRBV7-2 and TRBJ1-2; D remains unclear. CDR1 and CDR2 from the germline V gene are SGHTA and FQGNSA. The V end was cut by 5 bases, the J end by 3 bases, with 13 bases between. The CDR3 is 14 residues long. CDR3 protein: CASSPDGLDYGYTF. For the CDR3, the DNA is TGTGCCAGCAGCCCCGATGGGCTGGACTATGGCTACACCTTC.

The chain carries TRBV4-3 and TRBJ1-2, with a possible D match to TRBD1 (5 bases). Germline CDR1 LGHNA, CDR2 YSLEER. V was clipped by 0 bases and J by 6 bases, with 8 bases between them. CDR3 length: 13 residues. The CDR3 bases are TGCGCCAGCAGCCAAGACGACAGAGATGGCTACACCTTC. Its translation: CASSQDDRDGYTF.

The chain is built from TRBV9 and TRBJ1-2; D remains ambiguous. The CDR3 has 13 residues. The V and J ends lost 0 bases and 4 bases respectively, with 7 bases between them. Germline V lookup: CDR1 SGDLS, CDR2 YYNGEE. The CDR3 protein is CASSVGWGYGYTF. CDR3 coding DNA: TGTGCCAGCAGCGTAGGATGGGGCTATGGCTACACCTTC.

The chain carries TRBV28 and TRBJ2-6, with D possibly TRBD1 on 5 matching bases. Trimming left V 4 bases short and J 0 bases short, with 22 bases between. The CDR3 extends over 20 amino acids. The germline gives CDR1 MDHEN, CDR2 SYDVKM. In DNA form, the CDR3 reads TGTGCCAGCAGTTCGGGTGGGGCGACTGATGGGTACTCTGGGGCCAACGTCCTGACTTTC. Translated: CASSSGGATDGYSGANVLTF.

The chain uses TRBV29-1 and TRBJ2-7; D ambiguous. V lost 6 bases, J lost 6 bases, and 12 bases lay in between. Germline V CDR1 and CDR2: SQVTM, ANQGSEA. CDR3 length equals 11 residues. The DNA for the CDR3 is TGCAGCGTCGAATTTGTTTCCGAGCAGTACTTC. This translates into CSVEFVSEQYF.

The chain uses TRBV29-1 and TRBJ1-2; possible D gene TRBD1, 5 bases. The CDR3 has 16 amino acids. Trimming shortened V by 1 base and J by 3 bases, and 18 bases separated the two germline ends. Per the germline V gene, CDR1 is SQVTM and CDR2 is ANQGSEA. CDR3 nucleotides: TGCAGCGTTGAAGTGGCCACCGGGATAGGGGACTATGGCTACACCTTC. The encoded protein is CSVEVATGIGDYGYTF.

The chain is built from TRBV7-8 and TRBJ2-7; D is perhaps TRBD1 (5 bases). Germline V gene lookup returns CDR1 SGHVS and CDR2 FQNEAQ. The CDR3 is 13 amino acids. Trimming stripped 1 base from V and 7 bases from J, with 11 bases between. Here the CDR3 DNA reads TGTGCCAGCAGCTTAGAGACAGTCCTGGAGCAGTACGTC. Protein product: CASSLETVLEQYV.

The CDR3 is CASSTGMETQYF. The CDR3 nucleotides are TGTGCCAGCAGCACAGGGATGGAGACCCAGTACTTC. J is TRBJ2-5 and V is TRBV3-1; tentative D call: TRBD1 (6 bases). CDR1 and CDR2 from the germline V gene are LGHDT and YNNKEL (reference sequence). This CDR3 contains 12 residues. The V gene lost 5 bases and the J gene lost 5 bases, with 9 bases spanning the gap.

In its sample, this clonotype was seen a few times. The chain carries TRBV12-3 or TRBV12-4 and TRBJ1-6, with 8 bases that match TRBD1. J lost 7 bases, V lost 5 bases, and 4 bases had no gene match. The CDR3 is 14 amino acids. CDR3 sequence reads: CASSPTGGNSPLHF. The CDR3 DNA follows: TGTGCCAGCAGTCCAACAGGGGGGAATTCACCCCTCCACTTT.

The rearrangement uses TRBV12-3 or TRBV12-4 and TRBJ2-7; D may be TRBD1 (6 bases). Deletions cut 5 bases from V and 0 bases from J, with 17 bases between. The CDR3 sequence is 16 residues long. CDR3 sequence (DNA): TGTGCCAGCAGTCCCCCTCCCGGGACAAACTCCTACGAGCAGTACTTC. Translated: CASSPPPGTNSYEQYF.

V gene TRBV29-1 combines with J gene TRBJ2-7; D perhaps matches TRBD1 (5 bases). Trimming took off 6 bases at V and 2 bases at J, with 17 bases between the two ends. This CDR3 is 14 amino acids long. Germline CDR1 is SQVTM and CDR2 is ANQGSEA. CDR3 sequence reads: CSVKFQGRPYEQYF. The CDR3, as DNA: TGCAGCGTGAAATTTCAGGGAAGACCCTACGAGCAGTACTTC.

This CDR3 is CSVKGLTSGKGTQYF. CDR3 in DNA: TGCAGCGTTAAAGGTTTGACTAGCGGGAAGGGTACGCAGTATTTT. The V call is TRBV29-1, the J call TRBJ2-3, with 11 positions matching TRBD2. CDR3 length: 15 residues. CDR1 and CDR2 from the germline V gene are SQVTM and ANQGSEA. The V and J ends lost 5 bases and 8 bases, in that order; junction bases with no gene match: 12.

The rearrangement links TRBV3-1 to TRBJ1-1; no definite D call. Trimming took off 1 base at V and 0 bases at J, with 9 bases between the two ends. The CDR3 has 15 residues. Germline V gives CDR1 LGHDT, CDR2 YNNKEL (reference sequence). The CDR3: CASSQGTSLNTEAFF. CDR3 nucleotide sequence: TGTGCCAGCAGCCAAGGAACCAGTTTGAACACTGAAGCTTTCTTT.

V gene TRBV7-6 combines with J gene TRBJ2-7, with D possibly TRBD1 on 6 matching bases. V was pared by 5 bases and J by 3 bases, with 14 bases between. The CDR3 consists of 14 residues. Germline V gene lookup returns CDR1 SGHVS and CDR2 FNYEAQ. CDR3 in amino acids: CASSPGQKGYEQYF. CDR3 DNA: TGTGCCAGCAGCCCCGGACAGAAGGGCTACGAGCAGTACTTC.

The chain employs TRBV3-1 and TRBJ2-2; 7 nucleotides match TRBD2. CDR3 length: 16 residues. The V segment lost 4 bases and the J segment 7 bases; nucleotides outside the gene matches: 12. The germline V gene has CDR1 LGHDT and CDR2 YNNKEL (reference sequence). The CDR3: CASSLAQLALVGELFF. The CDR3 bases are TGTGCCAGCAGCCTCGCCCAACTAGCGCTGGTCGGGGAGCTGTTTTTT.

The chain is built from TRBV11-2 and TRBJ1-2; D gene uncertain. Germline V gene sequence: CDR1 SGHAT, CDR2 FQNNGV. The CDR3 length is 12 residues. Trimming stripped 10 bases from V and 8 bases from J, with 17 bases between. CDR3 sequence: CATAEGRGGYTF. DNA of the CDR3: TGTGCCACCGCGGAGGGTCGAGGCGGCTACACCTTC.

This chain links TRBV20-1 with TRBJ2-3, with D possibly matching TRBD2 (6 bases). V was shortened by 3 bases and J by 0 bases, with 13 bases between the two germline ends. The germline V gene has CDR1 DFQATT and CDR2 SNEGSKA (reference sequence). This CDR3 region has 15 residues. The CDR3 loop reads CSASPLAPSTDTQYF. In nucleotides, the CDR3 is TGCAGTGCTAGTCCGCTAGCGCCTAGCACAGATACGCAGTATTTT.